The 25 T cell receptor beta chains below come from one sample, sequenced in a study of CD8 T cells in ankylosing spondylitis. TCRdb reprocessed the 5' RACE reads with MiXCR, giving one entry per CDR3 protein. The sample consists of some 340,000 distinct CDR3 sequences, under 15% of them appearing once. Source material: blood, either unsorted or a sorted T cell fraction (not recorded which). These TCRs come from a male donor with ankylosing spondylitis or in good health (not recorded which).

This chain connects TRBV20-1 to TRBJ1-5; D uncertain. Germline V gene data show CDR1 as DFQATT and CDR2 as SNEGSKA (reference sequence). Trimming removed 0 bases from V and 4 bases from J, with 10 bases in between. The length of the CDR3 is 14 residues. The CDR3, as DNA: TGCAGTGCTAGAGATCTGAAGGGAAATCAGCCCCAGCATTTT. Protein: CSARDLKGNQPQHF.

The chain combines TRBV25-1 with TRBJ2-7; D not resolved. V was shortened by 1 base and J by 2 bases, with 12 bases between the two germline ends. Germline lookup yields CDR1 MGHDK and CDR2 SYGVNS. There are 15 residues in the CDR3. The CDR3 DNA is TGTGCCAGCAGTGAATCGGCCATCACCCCCTACGAGCAGTACTTC. Amino acid sequence: CASSESAITPYEQYF.

The J gene is TRBJ2-7, the V gene TRBV4-1, with 8 bases aligning to TRBD1. J gave up 3 bases and V 2 bases, and 15 bases lay outside the gene matches. The V gene's germline CDR1 is MGHRA and CDR2 YSYEKL. This CDR3 has 18 amino acids. The CDR3 loop reads CASSQNDRGGVRNYEQYF. CDR3 DNA: TGCGCCAGCAGCCAAAACGACAGGGGTGGAGTTCGTAACTACGAGCAGTACTTC.

V usage is TRBV7-9 and J usage is TRBJ1-1; tentatively, D is TRBD1 (5 bases). This CDR3 has 14 residues. The V gene lost 3 bases and the J gene lost 4 bases, with 12 bases spanning the gap. Germline V gene sequence: CDR1 SEHNR, CDR2 FQNEAQ (reference sequence). CDR3 DNA: TGTGCCAGCAGCTTTATGCAGGGTGCCACTGAAGCTTTCTTT. It codes for CASSFMQGATEAFF.

This clonotype was counted only a few times. This chain uses TRBV5-1 with TRBJ2-3; D is undetermined. CDR3 length: 14 residues. Germline CDR1 reads SGHRS; CDR2 reads YFSETQ. V was pared by 3 bases and J by 3 bases, with 11 bases between. CDR3 sequence (DNA): TGCGCCAGCAGCTGGGATGGACGGACAGATACGCAGTATTTT. Translating it yields CASSWDGRTDTQYF.

J is TRBJ2-7 and V is TRBV10-3, with 8 bases fitting TRBD1. The CDR3 totals 15 residues. The junction had 12 bases not matched to a gene; V was cut back by 6 bases and J by 5 bases. Germline V lookup: CDR1 ENHRY, CDR2 SYGVKD. The CDR3 DNA reads TGTGCCATCAGCCCACTCCAGGGGGCGATACACGAGCAGTACTTC. Protein product: CAISPLQGAIHEQYF.

The V gene is TRBV7-6, the J gene TRBJ2-1; a possible D gene is TRBD2 (6 bases). CDR3 size: 14 residues. The germline CDR1 and CDR2 sequences are SGHVS and FNYEAQ. The V end was cut by 3 bases, the J end by 6 bases, with 12 bases between. CDR3 sequence reads: CASSFGGSFNEQFF. The CDR3 DNA reads as TGTGCCAGCAGCTTCGGAGGGAGTTTCAATGAGCAGTTCTTC.

V and J are TRBV3-1 and TRBJ2-5; TRBD2 might be the D (5 bases). The germline V gene has CDR1 LGHDT and CDR2 YNNKEL (reference sequence). With 1 base removed from V and 2 bases from J, the gap between germline ends came to 11 bases. CDR3 size: 15 residues. CDR3 bases: TGTGCCAGCAGCCAAGCTCGGGGTCCTCAAGAGACCCAGTACTTC. It yields the protein CASSQARGPQETQYF.

The rearrangement uses TRBV7-7 and TRBJ2-1, with D tentatively TRBD1 (5 bases). The CDR3 covers 17 residues. Trimming removed 2 bases from V and 6 bases from J, with 20 bases in between. The germline CDR1 and CDR2 sequences are SSHAT and FNYEAQ (reference sequence). The CDR3 region is CASSLYQGDISPNEQFF. DNA for the CDR3: TGTGCCAGCAGCTTATATCAGGGCGACATTTCCCCCAATGAGCAGTTCTTC.

The gene calls are TRBV28 and TRBJ1-1; weak D call: TRBD1 (5 bases). V gave up 3 bases and J gave up 5 bases, with 10 bases separating them. Looked up from germline, CDR1 is MDHEN and CDR2 is SYDVKM. CDR3 length: 13 amino acids. CDR3 in DNA: TGTGCCAGCAGTTTCAGGGAAGGGACTGAAGCTTTCTTT. It translates to CASSFREGTEAFF.

The genes are TRBV7-2 and TRBJ2-5; TRBD2 matches at 7 bases. CDR1 is SGHTA and CDR2 is FQGNSA in the germline V gene. The CDR3 spans 14 residues. V lost 2 bases and J lost 2; bases outside the gene matches: 2. The CDR3 nucleotides read TGTGCCAGCAGCTTAAGTAGCGGGCAAGAGACCCAGTACTTC. This translates into CASSLSSGQETQYF.

On this clonotype itself: This may come from a read error, since a much larger clone is one base off. The chain employs TRBV5-1 and TRBJ1-1; D not certain. The CDR3 has 11 amino acids. CDR1 SGHRS and CDR2 YFSETQ come from the germline V gene. The V gene lost 10 bases and the J gene lost 3 bases, with 10 bases spanning the gap. Here the CDR3 DNA reads TGCGCCCGCAAGGCGGACACTGAAGCTTTCTTT. This translates into CARKADTEAFF.

V and J are TRBV5-1 and TRBJ2-2; 14 bases match TRBD2. J was trimmed by 3 bases and V by 4 bases; bases with no gene match: 5. This CDR3 spans 17 amino acids. Germline CDR1 reads SGHRS; CDR2 reads YFSETQ. CDR3 in DNA: TGCGCCAGCAGCCAGACTAGCGGGGGGGGCGACACCGGGGAGCTGTTTTTT. As protein: CASSQTSGGGDTGELFF. The full variable domain, its missing parts supplied by reference TRBV5-1 and TRBJ2-2, is KAGVTQTPRYLIKTRGQQVTLSCSPISGHRSVSWYQQTPGQGLQFLFEYFSETQRNKGNFPGRFSGRQFSNSRSEMNVSTLELGDSALYLCASSQTSGGGDTGELFFGEGSRLTVL.

This chain joins TRBV9 and TRBJ1-5, with 7 bases aligning to TRBD1. V shed 2 bases, J shed 3 bases, and the junction held 2 bases outside the gene matches. The CDR3 covers 14 residues. Germline CDR1 SGDLS, CDR2 YYNGEE. The CDR3 sequence: CASSVGQNNQPQHF. The CDR3 bases are TGTGCCAGCAGCGTGGGACAGAACAATCAGCCCCAGCATTTT.

This clonotype was seen a few times. The chain combines TRBV11-2 with TRBJ2-2; D unresolved. This CDR3 has 14 residues. V was clipped by 1 base and J by 3 bases, with 6 bases between them. In germline, CDR1 is SGHAT, CDR2 FQNNGV. CDR3 protein: CASSLGIDTGELFF. In nucleotides, the CDR3 is TGTGCCAGCAGCTTAGGAATTGACACCGGGGAGCTGTTTTTT.

DNA for the CDR3: TGCGCCAGCAGCCCGGACAGGGTAGATACGCAGTATTTT. Translation gives CASSPDRVDTQYF. This sequence joins TRBV5-1 and TRBJ2-3; 8 positions agree with TRBD1. The ends lost 4 bases at V and 5 bases at J; junction bases unmatched: 3. The CDR3 contains 13 residues. Germline V CDR1 and CDR2: SGHRS, YFSETQ. The variable domain in full, completed from reference TRBV5-1 and TRBJ2-3, reads KAGVTQTPRYLIKTRGQQVTLSCSPISGHRSVSWYQQTPGQGLQFLFEYFSETQRNKGNFPGRFSGRQFSNSRSEMNVSTLELGDSALYLCASSPDRVDTQYFGPGTRLTVL.

This clonotype was seen only a few times. The rearrangement links TRBV5-8 to TRBJ2-5; D is undetermined. The germline V and J ends were trimmed by 2 bases and 4 bases, with 12 bases remaining between them. This CDR3 has 14 amino acids. Per germline, CDR1 SGHTS and CDR2 YDEGEE. The CDR3 coding sequence is TGTGCCAGCAGCTTTAGGGCCCGACCAGAGACCCAGTACTTC. It encodes CASSFRARPETQYF.

Ten or more counts support this clonotype. The rearrangement links TRBV12-3 or TRBV12-4 to TRBJ2-4, with D unclear. Trimming stripped 4 bases from V and 5 bases from J, with 9 bases between. CDR3 size: 13 residues. CDR3 in DNA: TGTGCCAGCAGTTCCCGTAACGAAAACATTCAGTACTTC. Its translation is CASSSRNENIQYF.

This clonotype has more than one count but fewer than ten. The V call is TRBV9, the J call TRBJ2-3; 9 nucleotides align to TRBD2. The CDR3 is 16 amino acids. The V gene end was trimmed by 0 bases and the J gene end by 2 bases; junction bases not matched to a gene: 4. From germline, CDR1 is SGDLS and CDR2 YYNGEE. CDR3 protein: CASSVGLAGITDTQYF. CDR3 bases: TGTGCCAGCAGCGTAGGGCTAGCGGGGATCACAGATACGCAGTATTTT.

V usage is TRBV5-1 and J usage is TRBJ2-5; D is unclear. The CDR3 spans 15 residues. Germline V CDR1 and CDR2: SGHRS, YFSETQ. V was clipped by 5 bases and J by 5 bases, with 19 bases between them. The CDR3 DNA reads as TGCGCCAGCAGGACCGAACCTACCCCCACGGAGACCCAGTACTTC. Translation gives CASRTEPTPTETQYF.

This clonotype was found a few times. The gene calls are TRBV11-2 and TRBJ2-5; 8 bases fit TRBD2. In germline, CDR1 is SGHAT, CDR2 FQNNGV. The V segment lost 4 bases and the J segment 5 bases; nucleotides outside the gene matches: 9. The CDR3 is made up of 15 amino acids. The CDR3 spells CASSSPGGARETQYF. CDR3 sequence (DNA): TGTGCCAGCAGCTCACCGGGAGGGGCGCGGGAGACCCAGTACTTC.

This clonotype was found once. The chain uses TRBV2 and TRBJ2-3, with D possibly called TRBD1 or TRBD2 (7 bases each). Trimming took off 6 bases at V and 2 bases at J, with 18 bases between the two ends. Looked up from germline, CDR1 is SNHLY and CDR2 is FYNNEI. The CDR3 extends over 16 amino acids. CDR3 sequence: CASRNSRGGPTDTQYF. The CDR3 DNA reads TGTGCCAGCAGGAATAGCAGGGGGGGGCCCACAGATACGCAGTATTTT.

This clonotype appeared a few times. The J gene is TRBJ2-7, the V gene TRBV25-1, with 9 bases fitting TRBD2. The CDR3 is 16 residues long. Germline V gene sequence: CDR1 MGHDK, CDR2 SYGVNS. V trimming: 4 bases; J trimming: 2 bases; junction bases outside the gene matches: 9. CDR3 loop: CASSARGSGSTYEQYF. For the CDR3, the DNA is TGTGCCAGCAGTGCCCGGGGTAGCGGGAGTACCTACGAGCAGTACTTC.

Only a few counts were recorded for this clonotype. The chain is built from TRBV14 and TRBJ2-7; 9 bases map to TRBD2. The CDR3 is 12 residues long. The ends lost 4 bases at V and 8 bases at J; junction bases unmatched: 3. Per germline, CDR1 SGHDN and CDR2 FVKESK. CDR3 DNA: TGTGCCAGCAGCCGGACTAGCGAGCAGCAGTACTTC. This sequence encodes CASSRTSEQQYF.

The V call is TRBV27, the J call TRBJ2-7; 10 nucleotides line up with TRBD1. The CDR3 length is 15 residues. The germline V gene encodes CDR1 MNHEY and CDR2 SMNVEV (reference sequence). V was clipped by 5 bases and J by 6 bases; unmatched bases: 10. The CDR3 nucleotides are TGTGCCAGCAGTCCTCCGACAGGGGGCCCCTCCGAGCAGTACTTC. It is translated as CASSPPTGGPSEQYF.